This T cell receptor beta chain was identified in a study of cytomegalovirus exposure and HLA in healthy donors. PCR used 60 Vbeta primers and 13 Jbeta primers. The assay was immunoSEQ multiplex PCR, and TCRdb's table has in-frame clones only and misses some. The sample shows 150,000 to 200,000 clones, and 0.74% sits with its ten largest clones. The V end lost 3 bases, the J end lost 2 bases, and 13 bases lay between the germline ends. The CDR3 has 15 residues. Germline-derived CDR1 and CDR2 are ENHRY and SYGVKD. This rearrangement joins TRBV10-3 to TRBJ2-5, with a weak D call TRBD2 (6 bases). The sequenced material came from PBMCs. The receptor was derived from a boy between 10 and 17 years old in good health and CMV-seronegative. This CDR3 is CAISDRGTLQETQYF. The CDR3 DNA reads as TGTGCCATCAGTGATCGGGGGACTCTGCAAGAGACCCAGTACTTC.